The clone carrying this TCR beta chain has ten or more counts. Its target is unknown. Trimming removed 1 base at V and 1 base at J, with 18 bases between. The CDR3 covers 18 residues. Germline V gene data show CDR1 as LNHNV and CDR2 as YYDKDF (reference sequence). Measured with immunoSEQ multiplex PCR; TCRdb has only the in-frame clones, and not every one. The data show nearly 80,000 clones, 94% seen once. These data are taken from a study of OX40 agonist ivuxolimab in advanced cancers. The wider study: Patients assigned to dose escalation were diagnosed with hepatocellular carcinoma, melanoma, renal cell or head and neck cancer. Patients were 82.7% male with ages roughly 20 to 80, mean approximately 62.

Broader study findings: Among some nonresponders, normalized T-cell clonal expansion was also low.

The chain couples TRBV15 to TRBJ2-3; maybe TRBD1 (5 bases). The sequence came from an adult with an advanced solid tumor such as melanoma, head and neck, liver or kidney cancer. The source material was CD4+ or CD8+ T cells sorted from blood, sampled in a trial of the OX40 agonist ivuxolimab. CDR3 coding DNA: TGTGCCACCAGCAGAGTACAGGTGGGGATTTTTGGCACAGATACGCAGTATTTT. This encodes CATSRVQVGIFGTDTQYF.